This TCR beta chain was captured by sequencing in a study of blood T cell repertoires in COVID-19. TCRdb keeps only in-frame clones here, not all; method: immunoSEQ multiplex PCR. The sample records more than 200,000 clones, approximately 80% being singletons. Germline-derived CDR1 and CDR2 are ENHRY and SYGVKD. The germline V and J ends were trimmed by 7 bases and 5 bases, with 12 bases remaining between them. The CDR3 runs to 13 residues. This chain links TRBV10-3 with TRBJ1-5; D perhaps matches TRBD1 (6 bases). The sample taken for sequencing was peripheral blood. The sequence was obtained from an elderly woman with COVID-19, enrolled during active disease. CDR3 loop: CAITGQPYQPQHF. The CDR3 DNA is TGTGCCATCACTGGACAGCCTTATCAGCCCCAGCATTTT.